Following are 5 T cell receptor beta chains from one sample sequenced in a study of CD8 T cells in Susac syndrome. Random hexamers were used to reverse transcribe 0.5 to 1 ug of RNA. TCRdb processed the immunoSEQ multiplex PCR reads anew with MiXCR; each CDR3 protein has one entry. Here the sample spans approximately 54,000 distinct CDR3 sequences, roughly 94% being singletons. The sequencing input was CD8+ T cells from PBMCs. Every receptor here comes from a human donor with Susac syndrome.

V and J are TRBV13 and TRBJ1-6, with TRBD1 identical over 7 bases. Trimming at V came to 3 bases and at J to 8 bases, leaving 7 bases not matched to a gene. The CDR3 contains 15 residues. Germline assignment: CDR1 PRHDT and CDR2 FYEKMQ (reference sequence). In nucleotides, the CDR3 is TGTGCCAGCAGCTTGACAGGGAGCGTGGATTCACCCCTCCACTTT. Its translation: CASSLTGSVDSPLHF. The full variable domain, its missing parts supplied by reference TRBV13 and TRBJ1-6, is AAGVIQSPRHLIKEKRETATLKCYPIPRHDTVYWYQQGPGQDPQFLISFYEKMQSDKGSIPDRFSAQQFSDYHSELNMSSLELGDSALYFCASSLTGSVDSPLHFGNGTRLTVT.

The chain couples TRBV28 to TRBJ2-5; a weak D match, TRBD2 (6 bases). With 6 bases removed from V and 1 base from J, the gap between germline ends came to 12 bases. Germline V gene sequence: CDR1 MDHEN, CDR2 SYDVKM. The CDR3 sequence is 14 residues long. CDR3: CASRYRGTQETQYF. In DNA, the CDR3 is TGTGCCAGCAGGTACCGGGGGACCCAAGAGACCCAGTACTTC. Full variable domain (rest looked up from reference TRBV28 and TRBJ2-5): DVKVTQSSRYLVKRTGEKVFLECVQDMDHENMFWYRQDPGLGLRLIYFSYDVKMKEKGDIPEGYSVSREKKERFSLILESASTNQTSMYLCASRYRGTQETQYFGPGTRLLVL.

In nucleotides, the CDR3 is TGCAGTGCTAGAGATCCCGGGGATTCCTACAATGAGCAGTTCTTC. The encoded protein is CSARDPGDSYNEQFF. V gene TRBV20-1 combines with J gene TRBJ2-1; D possibly corresponds to TRBD2 (5 bases). V was shortened by 0 bases and J by 1 base, with 10 bases between the two germline ends. This CDR3 has 15 residues. Germline assignment: CDR1 DFQATT and CDR2 SNEGSKA (reference sequence).

The chain is built from TRBV20-1 and TRBJ2-7, with 7 positions matching TRBD1. The V gene's germline CDR1 is DFQATT and CDR2 SNEGSKA (reference sequence). After removal of 4 bases from V and 3 bases from J, the junction contained 9 bases not matched to a gene. The CDR3 totals 14 residues. The CDR3 spells CSAKSRDSFYEQYF. The CDR3 coding sequence is TGCAGTGCTAAGAGCCGGGACAGCTTCTACGAGCAGTACTTC.

The chain couples TRBV28 to TRBJ2-7, with TRBD1 matching 7 bases. CDR1 and CDR2 from the germline V gene are MDHEN and SYDVKM. CDR3 length: 13 amino acids. Trimming took 4 bases from V and 3 from J; bases not matched to a gene: 3. The CDR3 spells CASSWGTDYEQYF. The CDR3 DNA follows: TGTGCCAGCAGTTGGGGGACAGACTACGAGCAGTACTTC.